The clone carrying this T cell receptor (beta chain) was seen at least ten times. The sample comes from a study of T cells of healthy individuals. TCRdb re-analysed the 5' RACE reads in MiXCR, keeping a single row per CDR3 protein. The data contain about 41,000 distinct CDR3 sequences, roughly 4.3% of them singletons. This receptor was taken from a human donor in good health.

CDR3: CASSQVLETQYF. CDR3 in DNA: TGTGCCAGCAGCCAAGTCTTGGAGACCCAGTACTTC. V is TRBV7-2 and J is TRBJ2-5; D is unresolved. V shed 5 bases and J shed 5 bases, with 9 bases lying between them. The germline V gene has CDR1 SGHTA and CDR2 FQGNSA. The CDR3 is made up of 12 amino acids.